These T cell receptor beta chains were read from a single sample in a study of early T cells in non-severe SARS-CoV-2 infection. TCRdb re-called the 5' RACE reads through MiXCR, storing one row per CDR3 protein. The sample carries roughly 42,000 distinct CDR3 sequences, 9% to 15% recorded once. Sequencing was done on a sample of whole blood. These receptors were obtained from an adult who was a healthcare worker with PCR-confirmed SARS-CoV-2 infection or an uninfected control (not recorded which). CDR3s include the opening cysteine and the closing phenylalanine or tryptophan. Each record gives: clone size, V gene, J gene, D gene, CDR3 protein, CDR3 DNA. A D gene is named only where the DNA matches it firmly. Expanded clones are given a class, and other clones once, few, many or no size at all.

size: .
V: TRBV7-8
J: TRBJ1-6
D: .
CDR3: CASTFANSPLHF
DNA: TGTGCCAGCACCTTCGCCAATTCACCCCTCCACTTT

size: once
V: TRBV6-5
J: TRBJ1-1
D: .
CDR3: CASTGTGLEAFF
DNA: TGTGCCAGCACCGGGACTGGGCTTGAAGCTTTCTTT

size: many
V: TRBV2
J: TRBJ2-3
D: .
CDR3: CASGSTDTQYF
DNA: TGTGCCTCCGGCAGCACAGATACGCAGTATTTT

size: many
V: TRBV6-2/TRBV6-3
J: TRBJ2-1
D: TRBD2
CDR3: CASTPAGRGEQFF
DNA: TGTGCCAGCACCCCAGCGGGACGAGGTGAGCAGTTCTTC

size: many
V: TRBV5-1
J: TRBJ2-3
D: .
CDR3: CASSLLGWSGTDTQYF
DNA: TGCGCCAGCAGCTTGCTAGGCTGGTCGGGCACAGATACGCAGTATTTT

size: few
V: TRBV28
J: TRBJ2-2
D: .
CDR3: CASRTGGAGELFF
DNA: TGTGCCAGCAGGACAGGCGGCGCCGGGGAGCTGTTTTTT

size: .
V: TRBV19
J: TRBJ1-5
D: .
CDR3: CASSIGKSNQPQHF
DNA: TGTGCCAGTAGTATTGGCAAATCCAATCAGCCCCAGCATTTT

size: .
V: TRBV4-3
J: TRBJ2-5
D: TRBD2
CDR3: CASSQEIGGGQETQYF
DNA: TGCGCCAGCAGCCAAGAGATCGGGGGGGGCCAAGAGACCCAGTACTTC

size: few
V: TRBV10-3
J: TRBJ2-5
D: .
CDR3: CAISERGETQYF
DNA: TGTGCCATCAGTGAGCGGGGGGAGACCCAGTACTTC

size: .
V: TRBV6-2/TRBV6-3
J: TRBJ2-7
D: .
CDR3: CASAMVTEQYF
DNA: TGTGCCAGCGCGATGGTTACCGAGCAGTACTTC

size: many
V: TRBV29-1
J: TRBJ2-2
D: .
CDR3: CSVEDDSGTGELFF
DNA: TGCAGCGTTGAGGATGATAGCGGTACCGGGGAGCTGTTTTTT

size: .
V: TRBV10-2
J: TRBJ1-3
D: .
CDR3: CASSTESGNTIYF
DNA: TGCGCCAGCTCGACGGAATCTGGAAACACCATATATTTT

size: .
V: TRBV12-3/TRBV12-4
J: TRBJ2-2
D: .
CDR3: CASSLSTGGGELFF
DNA: TGTGCCAGCAGTTTATCAACAGGAGGCGGGGAGCTGTTTTTT

size: few
V: TRBV10-3
J: TRBJ2-7
D: .
CDR3: CAISEGRREGDEQYF
DNA: TGTGCCATCAGTGAGGGGCGACGGGAAGGGGACGAGCAGTACTTC

size: .
V: TRBV5-4
J: TRBJ2-2
D: TRBD1
CDR3: CASSGKQGANTGELFF
DNA: TGTGCCAGCAGCGGTAAACAGGGGGCGAACACCGGGGAGCTGTTTTTT

size: many
V: TRBV7-9
J: TRBJ1-2
D: .
CDR3: CASSFPGLYGYTF
DNA: TGTGCCAGCAGCTTCCCGGGCCTATATGGCTACACCTTC

size: .
V: TRBV4-3
J: TRBJ2-3
D: .
CDR3: CASSQAGTYTDTQYF
DNA: TGCGCCAGCAGCCAAGCTGGGACCTACACAGATACGCAGTATTTT

size: many
V: TRBV6-2/TRBV6-3
J: TRBJ2-2
D: .
CDR3: CASSYLSLNTGELFF
DNA: TGTGCCAGCAGTTACTTGAGCTTGAACACCGGGGAGCTGTTTTTT

size: many
V: TRBV20-1
J: TRBJ1-6
D: .
CDR3: CSARLQPNSPLHF
DNA: TGCAGTGCTAGACTACAGCCCAATTCACCCCTCCACTTT

size: many
V: TRBV7-9
J: TRBJ2-5
D: .
CDR3: CASSLPPKETQYF
DNA: TGTGCCAGCAGCTTACCCCCGAAAGAGACCCAGTACTTC

size: many
V: TRBV29-1
J: TRBJ1-2
D: TRBD1
CDR3: CSVRDRGPDGYTF
DNA: TGCAGCGTCCGGGACAGGGGACCTGATGGCTACACCTTC

size: .
V: TRBV11-2
J: TRBJ2-5
D: .
CDR3: CASSPGGLSGETQYF
DNA: TGTGCCAGCAGCCCCGGAGGCCTAAGCGGAGAGACCCAGTACTTC

size: .
V: TRBV29-1
J: TRBJ1-3
D: .
CDR3: CSVETGNTIYF
DNA: TGCAGCGTTGAAACTGGAAACACCATATATTTT

size: many
V: TRBV28
J: TRBJ2-6
D: .
CDR3: CASSKRGSGANVLTF
DNA: TGTGCCAGCAGTAAAAGAGGCTCTGGGGCCAACGTCCTGACTTTC

size: few
V: TRBV3-1
J: TRBJ1-1
D: .
CDR3: CASSQDAGDGTEAFF
DNA: TGTGCCAGCAGCCAAGATGCCGGCGATGGCACTGAAGCTTTCTTT

size: few
V: TRBV7-9
J: TRBJ2-5
D: .
CDR3: CASSPPYSETQYF
DNA: TGTGCCAGCAGCCCCCCCTATTCGGAGACCCAGTACTTC

size: .
V: TRBV30
J: TRBJ1-1
D: TRBD1
CDR3: CAWSQTGQTEAFF
DNA: TGTGCCTGGAGCCAGACAGGGCAAACTGAAGCTTTCTTT

size: many
V: TRBV20-1
J: TRBJ2-7
D: .
CDR3: CSASLTSDEQYF
DNA: TGCAGTGCTAGTCTGACTAGTGACGAGCAGTACTTC

size: few
V: TRBV20-1
J: TRBJ2-3
D: .
CDR3: CSATSQRGQYF
DNA: TGCAGTGCTACATCCCAAAGGGGCCAGTATTTT

size: .
V: TRBV18
J: TRBJ1-5
D: .
CDR3: CASSPRGDSNQPQHF
DNA: TGTGCCAGCTCACCAAGGGGGGATAGCAATCAGCCCCAGCATTTT

size: many
V: TRBV6-2/TRBV6-3
J: TRBJ2-5
D: .
CDR3: CASSYHLVLVETQYF
DNA: TGTGCCAGCAGTTATCATCTGGTCCTCGTGGAGACCCAGTACTTC

size: few
V: TRBV7-3
J: TRBJ2-2
D: TRBD2
CDR3: CASSAGLAVTGELFF
DNA: TGTGCCAGCAGCGCCGGACTAGCGGTAACCGGGGAGCTGTTTTTT

size: .
V: TRBV7-9
J: TRBJ1-4
D: TRBD1
CDR3: CASGLGQGLGKLFF
DNA: TGTGCCAGCGGATTAGGACAGGGCTTGGGAAAACTGTTTTTT

size: .
V: TRBV11-2
J: TRBJ2-5
D: .
CDR3: CASSLAHQETQYF
DNA: TGTGCCAGCAGCTTAGCTCACCAAGAGACCCAGTACTTC

size: few
V: TRBV6-2/TRBV6-3
J: TRBJ2-2
D: TRBD1
CDR3: CASSRTGSGTGELFF
DNA: TGTGCCAGCAGTCGGACAGGGAGCGGAACCGGGGAGCTGTTTTTT

size: .
V: TRBV18
J: TRBJ2-2
D: .
CDR3: CASSPYSPSGTGELFF
DNA: TGTGCCAGCTCACCATACTCCCCCTCCGGCACCGGGGAGCTGTTTTTT

size: many
V: TRBV14
J: TRBJ2-1
D: .
CDR3: CASSQVPSNNEQFF
DNA: TGTGCCAGCAGCCAAGTTCCGTCTAACAATGAGCAGTTCTTC

size: many
V: TRBV5-5
J: TRBJ2-5
D: .
CDR3: CASSLYTGTQQETQYF
DNA: TGTGCCAGCAGCCTATACACCGGGACACAACAAGAGACCCAGTACTTC

size: .
V: TRBV6-2/TRBV6-3
J: TRBJ1-2
D: .
CDR3: CASSYAYGYTF
DNA: TGTGCCAGCAGTTATGCCTACGGCTACACCTTC

size: few
V: TRBV7-6
J: TRBJ1-1
D: .
CDR3: CASSSRFRSNTEAFF
DNA: TGTGCCAGCAGCTCCAGGTTTCGGTCGAACACTGAAGCTTTCTTT

size: many
V: TRBV6-4
J: TRBJ2-6
D: .
CDR3: CASSEESSGANVLTF
DNA: TGTGCCAGCAGTGAAGAGAGCTCTGGGGCCAACGTCCTGACTTTC